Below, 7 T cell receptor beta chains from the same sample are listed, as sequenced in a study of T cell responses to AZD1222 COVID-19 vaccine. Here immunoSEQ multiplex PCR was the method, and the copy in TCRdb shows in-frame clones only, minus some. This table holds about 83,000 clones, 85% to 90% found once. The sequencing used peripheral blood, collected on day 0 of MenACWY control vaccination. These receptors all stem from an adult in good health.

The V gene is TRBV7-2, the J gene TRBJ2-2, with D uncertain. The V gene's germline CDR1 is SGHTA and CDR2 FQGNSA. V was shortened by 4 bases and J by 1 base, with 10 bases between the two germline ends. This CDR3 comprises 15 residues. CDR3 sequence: CASSWDALNTGELFF. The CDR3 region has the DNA TGTGCCAGCAGCTGGGATGCGTTGAACACCGGGGAGCTGTTTTTT.

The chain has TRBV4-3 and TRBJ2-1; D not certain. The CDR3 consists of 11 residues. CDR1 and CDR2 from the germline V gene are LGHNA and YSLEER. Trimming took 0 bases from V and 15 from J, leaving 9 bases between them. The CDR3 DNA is TGCGCCAGCAGCCAAGATCAAATTTTGTTCTTC. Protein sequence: CASSQDQILFF.

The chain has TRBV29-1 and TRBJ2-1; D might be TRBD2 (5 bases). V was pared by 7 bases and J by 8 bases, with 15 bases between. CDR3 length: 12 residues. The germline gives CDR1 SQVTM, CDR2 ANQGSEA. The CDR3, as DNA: TGCAGCGCCGGACTCTCCGAGGATGAGCAGTTCTTC. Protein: CSAGLSEDEQFF.

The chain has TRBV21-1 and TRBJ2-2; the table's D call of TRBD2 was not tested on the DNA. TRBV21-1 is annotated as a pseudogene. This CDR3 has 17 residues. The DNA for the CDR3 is TGTGCAGGGCGCGGGCTAGCGGGAGGGCCAAACACCGGGGAGCTGTTTTTT. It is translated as CAGRGLAGGPNTGELFF.

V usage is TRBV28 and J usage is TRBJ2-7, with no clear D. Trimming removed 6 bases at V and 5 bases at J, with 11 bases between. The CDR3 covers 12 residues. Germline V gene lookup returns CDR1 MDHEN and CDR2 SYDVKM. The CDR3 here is CASRKNSNEQYF. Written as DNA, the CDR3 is TGTGCCAGCAGAAAGAACTCGAACGAGCAGTACTTC.

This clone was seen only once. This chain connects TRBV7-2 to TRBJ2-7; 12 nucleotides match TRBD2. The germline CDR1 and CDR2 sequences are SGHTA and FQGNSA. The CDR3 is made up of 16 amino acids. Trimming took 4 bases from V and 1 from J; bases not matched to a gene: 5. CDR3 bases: TGTGCCAGCAGCTCGACTAGCGGGAGCCAATCCTACGAGCAGTACTTC. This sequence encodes CASSSTSGSQSYEQYF.

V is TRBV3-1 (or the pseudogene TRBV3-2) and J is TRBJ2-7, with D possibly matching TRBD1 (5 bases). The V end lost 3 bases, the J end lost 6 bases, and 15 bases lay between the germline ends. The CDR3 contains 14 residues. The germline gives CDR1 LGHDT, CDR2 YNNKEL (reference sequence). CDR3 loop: CASSHRGHGGEQYF. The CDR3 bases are TGTGCCAGCAGCCACCGCGGACACGGCGGCGAGCAGTACTTC.